These 14 T cell receptor beta chains were sequenced from one sample in a study of early T cells in non-severe SARS-CoV-2 infection. TCRdb re-derived calls from the 5' RACE reads in MiXCR, one entry per CDR3 protein. The sample consists of roughly 55,000 distinct CDR3 sequences, 15% of them appearing once. The sequences come from whole blood, collected at baseline. Every receptor here comes from an adult who was a healthcare worker with PCR-confirmed SARS-CoV-2 infection or an uninfected control (not recorded which).

This chain uses TRBV11-2 with TRBJ1-2; D is undetermined. V was shortened by 3 bases and J by 1 base, with 9 bases between the two germline ends. The CDR3 extends over 14 amino acids. Germline V CDR1 and CDR2: SGHAT, FQNNGV. The CDR3 sequence is CASSFHSVNYGYTF. The DNA for the CDR3 is TGTGCCAGCAGCTTCCACAGCGTTAACTATGGCTACACCTTC.

This chain's CDR3 is CASSQPGQGAYEQYF. CDR3 DNA sequence: TGCGCCAGCAGCCAGCCGGGACAGGGTGCTTACGAGCAGTACTTC. This chain connects TRBV4-1 to TRBJ2-7, with TRBD1 matching 9 bases. With 3 bases clipped from V and 4 bases from J, the junction kept 7 bases outside the gene matches. The CDR3 contains 15 residues. Germline V gene lookup returns CDR1 MGHRA and CDR2 YSYEKL.

J is TRBJ2-7 and V is TRBV2, with 7 positions matching TRBD1. Looked up from germline, CDR1 is SNHLY and CDR2 is FYNNEI. The CDR3 runs 14 residues. The junction had 9 bases not matched to a gene; V was cut back by 7 bases and J by 3 bases. CDR3 DNA: TGTGCCAGCATCAGAACCGGGACAGACTACGAGCAGTACTTC. Protein product: CASIRTGTDYEQYF. The whole variable domain, filled in from reference TRBV2 and TRBJ2-7, reads EPEVTQTPSHQVTQMGQEVILRCVPISNHLYFYWYRQILGQKVEFLVSFYNNEISEKSEIFDDQFSVERPDGSNFTLKIRSTKLEDSAMYFCASIRTGTDYEQYFGPGTRLTVT.

This clonotype showed up many times. This chain links TRBV10-2 with TRBJ1-2; 7 bases are shared with TRBD1. The length of the CDR3 is 13 residues. The V and J ends lost 7 bases and 5 bases, in that order; junction bases with no gene match: 7. Germline V gives CDR1 WSHSY, CDR2 SAAADI. The CDR3, as DNA: TGCGCCAGCACCAGACAGGGCGGGTATGGCTACACCTTC. This translates into CASTRQGGYGYTF.

V gene TRBV7-8 combines with J gene TRBJ2-2, with D maybe TRBD1 (6 bases). Germline CDR1 is SGHVS and CDR2 is FQNEAQ. V gave up 7 bases and J gave up 6 bases, with 12 bases separating them. The CDR3 contains 13 residues. The DNA for the CDR3 is TGTGCCAGCAACAGACAGGACGCCGGGGAGCTGTTTTTT. As protein: CASNRQDAGELFF.

This clonotype was counted a single time. The chain recombines TRBV28 with TRBJ2-7, with TRBD2 matching 12 bases. The CDR3 runs 17 residues. Germline lookup yields CDR1 MDHEN and CDR2 SYDVKM. The trim removed 7 bases at V and 4 bases at J, leaving 14 bases unmatched. This CDR3 reads CASNLGLAGRLSYEQYF. Here the CDR3 DNA reads TGTGCCAGCAATCTAGGACTAGCGGGAAGGCTGTCTTACGAGCAGTACTTC.

This clonotype occurred many times. The V gene is TRBV19, the J gene TRBJ2-3; 7 nucleotides match TRBD2. Germline V gene sequence: CDR1 LNHDA, CDR2 SQIVND (reference sequence). V was pared by 3 bases and J by 0 bases, with 15 bases of the junction left unmatched. CDR3 size: 19 residues. CDR3 loop: CASSILLSGITSSTDTQYF. The CDR3 nucleotides read TGTGCCAGTAGTATTCTCCTCAGCGGGATAACTTCTAGCACAGATACGCAGTATTTT.

The chain couples TRBV2 to TRBJ1-6, with no clear D. The CDR3 extends over 15 amino acids. V shed 5 bases and J shed 7 bases, with 15 bases lying between them. CDR1 and CDR2 from the germline V gene are SNHLY and FYNNEI. In nucleotides, the CDR3 is TGTGCCAGCAGTCCTAGACATTCGGGGAATTCACCCCTCCACTTT. The encoded protein is CASSPRHSGNSPLHF.

This clonotype was observed at least ten times. J is TRBJ2-3 and V is TRBV29-1; D unclear. Germline values: CDR1 SQVTM, CDR2 ANQGSEA. CDR3 size: 12 residues. V lost 0 bases to trimming and J lost 5 bases, with 6 bases between them. In nucleotides, the CDR3 is TGCAGCGTTGAAGAGTTGAGAGATACGCAGTATTTT. It encodes CSVEELRDTQYF.

The chain is built from TRBV12-5 and TRBJ1-5; D remains unclear. The CDR3 covers 12 residues. Germline-derived CDR1 and CDR2 are LGHNT and FRNRAP. Trimming removed 7 bases from V and 4 bases from J, with 8 bases in between. CDR3 amino acids: CASAVNNQPQHF. The DNA for the CDR3 is TGTGCTAGTGCTGTTAATAATCAGCCCCAGCATTTT.

In this sample, this clonotype turned up many times. This chain links TRBV6-2 or TRBV6-3 with TRBJ2-1; D may be TRBD2 (6 bases). This CDR3 spans 14 amino acids. From germline, CDR1 is MNHEY and CDR2 SVGEGT. V lost 2 bases, J lost 6 bases, and 11 bases lay in between. CDR3 coding DNA: TGTGCCAGCAGTTACCTCCAGACTAGCAATGAGCAGTTCTTC. It codes for CASSYLQTSNEQFF.

This clonotype was detected a few times. The CDR3 region is CAACPGQGVYEQYF. As DNA, the CDR3 is TGCGCCGCATGCCCGGGACAGGGGGTGTACGAGCAGTACTTC. V is TRBV10-2 and J is TRBJ2-7, with TRBD1 matching over 11 bases. The V segment lost 11 bases and the J segment 4 bases; nucleotides outside the gene matches: 10. From germline, CDR1 is WSHSY and CDR2 SAAADI. The CDR3 totals 14 residues.

This clonotype was picked up many times. V is TRBV12-3 or TRBV12-4 and J is TRBJ1-5, with 9 nucleotides matching TRBD1. The junction had 8 bases not matched to a gene; V was cut back by 6 bases and J by 2 bases. The CDR3 has 16 amino acids. The CDR3 DNA reads TGTGCCAGCAGCCCCGGGGGACAGGGTGGCAATCAGCCCCAGCATTTT. This translates into CASSPGGQGGNQPQHF.

This clonotype was observed many times. This chain uses TRBV30 with TRBJ2-7; unclear D gene. The V gene's germline CDR1 is GTSNPN and CDR2 SVGIG (reference sequence). The CDR3 is 12 residues long. Trimming took 0 bases from V and 3 from J, leaving 6 bases between them. The CDR3 loop reads CAWSVQIYEQYF. CDR3 nucleotides: TGTGCCTGGAGTGTACAAATCTACGAGCAGTACTTC.